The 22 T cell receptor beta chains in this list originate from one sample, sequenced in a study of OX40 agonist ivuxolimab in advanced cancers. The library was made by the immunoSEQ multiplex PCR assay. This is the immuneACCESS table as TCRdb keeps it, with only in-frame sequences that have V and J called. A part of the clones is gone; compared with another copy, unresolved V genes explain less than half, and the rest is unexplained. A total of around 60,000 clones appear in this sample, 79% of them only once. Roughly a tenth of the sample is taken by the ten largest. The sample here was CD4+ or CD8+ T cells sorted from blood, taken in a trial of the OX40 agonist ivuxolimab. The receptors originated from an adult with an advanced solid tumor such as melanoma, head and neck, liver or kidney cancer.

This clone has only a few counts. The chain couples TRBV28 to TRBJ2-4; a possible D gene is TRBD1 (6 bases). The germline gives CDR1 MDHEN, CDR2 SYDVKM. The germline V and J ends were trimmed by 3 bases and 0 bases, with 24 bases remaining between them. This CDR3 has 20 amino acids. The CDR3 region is CASSFTPGQTNGLAKNIQYF. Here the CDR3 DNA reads TGTGCCAGCAGTTTTACACCGGGACAAACAAACGGGTTAGCCAAAAACATTCAGTACTTC.

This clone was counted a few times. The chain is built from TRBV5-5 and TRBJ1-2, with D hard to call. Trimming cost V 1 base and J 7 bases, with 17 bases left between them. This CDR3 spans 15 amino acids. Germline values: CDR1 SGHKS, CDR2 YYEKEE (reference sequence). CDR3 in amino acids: CASSLSELEVGGYTF. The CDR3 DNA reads TGTGCCAGCAGCTTGTCAGAGCTCGAAGTAGGTGGCTACACCTTC.

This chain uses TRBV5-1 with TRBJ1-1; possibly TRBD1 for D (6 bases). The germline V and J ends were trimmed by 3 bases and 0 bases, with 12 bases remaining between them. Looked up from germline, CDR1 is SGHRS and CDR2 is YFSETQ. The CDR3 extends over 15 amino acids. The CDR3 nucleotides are TGCGCCAGCAGCTCGGGACAAAGAATGAACACTGAAGCTTTCTTT. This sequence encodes CASSSGQRMNTEAFF.

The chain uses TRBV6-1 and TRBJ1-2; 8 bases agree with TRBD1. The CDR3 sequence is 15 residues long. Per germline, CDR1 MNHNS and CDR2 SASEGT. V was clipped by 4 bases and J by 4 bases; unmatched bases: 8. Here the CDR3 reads CASSGPGTGAYGYTF. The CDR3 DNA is TGTGCCAGCAGTGGACCCGGGACAGGAGCCTATGGCTACACCTTC.

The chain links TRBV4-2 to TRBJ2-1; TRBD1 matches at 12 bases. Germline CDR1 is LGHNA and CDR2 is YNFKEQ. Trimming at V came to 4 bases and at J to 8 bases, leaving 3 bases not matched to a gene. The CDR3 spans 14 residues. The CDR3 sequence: CASSLGTGGDEQFF. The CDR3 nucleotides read TGTGCCAGCAGCCTCGGGACAGGGGGCGATGAGCAGTTCTTC.

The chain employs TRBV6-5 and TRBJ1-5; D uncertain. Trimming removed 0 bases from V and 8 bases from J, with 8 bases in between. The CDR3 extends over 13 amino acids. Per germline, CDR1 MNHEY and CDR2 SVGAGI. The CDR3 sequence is CASSYSKAEPQHF. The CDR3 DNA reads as TGTGCCAGCAGTTACTCGAAGGCTGAGCCCCAGCATTTT.

The CDR3 sequence is CASSFRQPGGNTIYF. The CDR3 region has the DNA TGTGCCAGTAGCTTTCGGCAGCCCGGTGGAAACACCATATATTTT. The chain carries TRBV19 and TRBJ1-3; D uncertain. Germline V gene lookup returns CDR1 LNHDA and CDR2 SQIVND (reference sequence). Trimming removed 6 bases from V and 3 bases from J, with 15 bases in between. The CDR3 has 15 residues.

CDR3 in amino acids: CASSLLGGEAFF. Here the CDR3 DNA reads TGTGCCAGCAGCTTACTAGGGGGTGAAGCTTTCTTT. V gene TRBV27 combines with J gene TRBJ1-1; TRBD1 is a possible D gene (6 bases). CDR1 and CDR2 from the germline V gene are MNHEY and SMNVEV (reference sequence). V lost 6 bases and J lost 7, with 12 bases in between. The length of the CDR3 is 12 residues.

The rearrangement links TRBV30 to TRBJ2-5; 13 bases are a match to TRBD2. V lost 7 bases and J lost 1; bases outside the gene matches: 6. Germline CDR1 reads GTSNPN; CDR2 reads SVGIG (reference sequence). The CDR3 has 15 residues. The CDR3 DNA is TGTGCCTCCACGGGGACTAGCGGGGTCCAAGAGACCCAGTACTTC. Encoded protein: CASTGTSGVQETQYF.

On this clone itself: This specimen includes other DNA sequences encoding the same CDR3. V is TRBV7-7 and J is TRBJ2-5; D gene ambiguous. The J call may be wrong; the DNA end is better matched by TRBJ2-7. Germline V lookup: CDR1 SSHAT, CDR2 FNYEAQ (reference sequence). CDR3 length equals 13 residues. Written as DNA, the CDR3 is TGTGCCAGCAGCTTAGCCGGTTCCTACGAGCAGTACTTC. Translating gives CASSLAGSYEQYF.

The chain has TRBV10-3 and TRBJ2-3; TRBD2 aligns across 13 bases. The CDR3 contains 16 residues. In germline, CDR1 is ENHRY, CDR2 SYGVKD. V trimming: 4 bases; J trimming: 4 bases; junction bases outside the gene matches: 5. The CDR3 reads CAISGWTSGGPDTQYF. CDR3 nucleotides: TGTGCCATCAGTGGGTGGACTAGCGGGGGCCCAGATACGCAGTATTTT.

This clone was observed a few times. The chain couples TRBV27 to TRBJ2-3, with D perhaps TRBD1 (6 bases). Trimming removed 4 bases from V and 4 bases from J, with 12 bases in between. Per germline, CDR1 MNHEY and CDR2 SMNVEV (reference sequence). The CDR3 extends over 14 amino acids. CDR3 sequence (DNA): TGTGCCAGCAGTTACAGGGTAGGGGCAGATACGCAGTATTTT. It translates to CASSYRVGADTQYF.

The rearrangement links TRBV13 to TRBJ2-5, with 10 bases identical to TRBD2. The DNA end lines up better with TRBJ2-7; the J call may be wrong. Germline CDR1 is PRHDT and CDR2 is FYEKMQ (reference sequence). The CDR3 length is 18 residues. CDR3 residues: CASSLVASGGPTSYEQYF. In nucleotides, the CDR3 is TGTGCCAGCAGCTTAGTTGCTAGCGGGGGACCGACCTCCTACGAGCAGTACTTC.

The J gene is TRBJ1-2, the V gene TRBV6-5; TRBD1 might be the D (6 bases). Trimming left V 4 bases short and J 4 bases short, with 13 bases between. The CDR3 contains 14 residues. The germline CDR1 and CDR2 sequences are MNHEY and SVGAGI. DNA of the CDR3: TGTGCCAGCAGTTCCAGGGGTTTGGTCTATGGCTACACCTTC. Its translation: CASSSRGLVYGYTF.

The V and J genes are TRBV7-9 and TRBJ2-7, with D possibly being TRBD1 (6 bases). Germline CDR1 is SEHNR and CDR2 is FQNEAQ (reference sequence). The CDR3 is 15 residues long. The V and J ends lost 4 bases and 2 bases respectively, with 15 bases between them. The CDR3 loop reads CASSSRARDTYEQYF. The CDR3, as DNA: TGTGCCAGCAGCTCCCGCGCCAGGGACACCTACGAGCAGTACTTC.

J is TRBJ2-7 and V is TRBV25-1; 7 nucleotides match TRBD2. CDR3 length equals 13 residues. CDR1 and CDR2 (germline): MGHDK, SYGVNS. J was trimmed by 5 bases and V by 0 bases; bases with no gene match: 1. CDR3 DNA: TGTGCCAGCAGTGAATACGCGGGAGACGAGCAGTACTTC. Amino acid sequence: CASSEYAGDEQYF.

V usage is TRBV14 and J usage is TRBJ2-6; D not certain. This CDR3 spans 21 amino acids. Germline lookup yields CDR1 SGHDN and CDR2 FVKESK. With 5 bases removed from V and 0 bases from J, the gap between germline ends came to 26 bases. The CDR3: CASSYGLKFGPESSGANVLTF. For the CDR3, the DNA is TGTGCCAGCAGCTACGGGCTGAAATTTGGGCCCGAGAGCTCTGGGGCCAACGTCCTGACTTTC.

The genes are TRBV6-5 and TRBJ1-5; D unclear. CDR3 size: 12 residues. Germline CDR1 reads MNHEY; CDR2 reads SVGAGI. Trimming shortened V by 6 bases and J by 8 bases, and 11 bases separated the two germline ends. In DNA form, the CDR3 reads TGTGCCAGCAGGGCGTCAGGAGAGCCCCAGCATTTT. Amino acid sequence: CASRASGEPQHF.

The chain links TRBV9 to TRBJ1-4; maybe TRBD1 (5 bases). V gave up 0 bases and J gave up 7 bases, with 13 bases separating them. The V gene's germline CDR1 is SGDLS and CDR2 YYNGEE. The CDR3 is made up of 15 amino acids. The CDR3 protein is CASSVAAGGGEKLFF. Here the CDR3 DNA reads TGTGCCAGCAGCGTAGCTGCGGGGGGAGGTGAAAAACTGTTTTTT.

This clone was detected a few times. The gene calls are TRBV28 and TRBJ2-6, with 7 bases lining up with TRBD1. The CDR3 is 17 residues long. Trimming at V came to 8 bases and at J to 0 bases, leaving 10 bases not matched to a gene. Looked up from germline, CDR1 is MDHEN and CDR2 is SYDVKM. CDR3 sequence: CASYQTGLSSGANVLTF. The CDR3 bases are TGTGCCAGCTACCAGACAGGGCTTAGCTCTGGGGCCAACGTCCTGACTTTC.

The CDR3 DNA follows: TGCGCCAGCAGCCAATTGGGGCCAGCGAAAGGGTTCGGCTATGGCTACACCTTC. This sequence encodes CASSQLGPAKGFGYGYTF. This sequence joins TRBV4-1 and TRBJ1-2; TRBD1 might be the D (5 bases). There are 18 residues in the CDR3. CDR1 and CDR2 from the germline V gene are MGHRA and YSYEKL. Trimming pared 2 bases from V and 4 bases from J, leaving 23 bases between.

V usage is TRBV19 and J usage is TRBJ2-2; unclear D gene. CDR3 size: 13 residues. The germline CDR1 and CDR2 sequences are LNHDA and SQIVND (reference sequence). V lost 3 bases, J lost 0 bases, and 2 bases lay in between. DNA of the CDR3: TGTGCCAGTAGTATGACGAACACCGGGGAGCTGTTTTTT. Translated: CASSMTNTGELFF. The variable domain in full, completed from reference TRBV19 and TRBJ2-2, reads DGGITQSPKYLFRKEGQNVTLSCEQNLNHDAMYWYRQDPGQGLRLIYYSQIVNDFQKGDIAEGYSVSREKKESFPLTVTSAQKNPTAFYLCASSMTNTGELFFGEGSRLTVL.